Below, 5 T cell receptor beta chains from the same sample are listed, as sequenced in a study of blood T cell repertoires in COVID-19. The table came from immunoSEQ multiplex PCR; TCRdb's copy has only in-frame clones and leaves some out. The sample carries 320,000 or so clones, 85% recorded once. The source material was PBMCs or T cells enriched from blood (not recorded which). The source of these receptors is a woman aged 25 to 45 who had been exposed to COVID-19.

The J gene is TRBJ2-1, the V gene TRBV6-6, with 8 bases matching TRBD2. Germline CDR1 is MNHNY and CDR2 is SVGAGI (reference sequence). The length of the CDR3 is 13 residues. V lost 6 bases to trimming and J lost 9 bases; unmatched junction nucleotides: 7. This chain's CDR3 is CASRNSGTVEQFF. DNA for the CDR3: TGTGCCAGCAGGAATAGCGGGACGGTTGAGCAGTTCTTC.

The CDR3 loop reads CASSLTGVPGELFF. The CDR3 DNA reads as TGTGCCAGCAGCTTGACAGGGGTACCCGGGGAGCTGTTTTTT. The rearrangement uses TRBV11-3 and TRBJ2-2; 8 bases match TRBD1. Trimming took 3 bases from V and 6 from J; bases not matched to a gene: 3. Germline V gives CDR1 SGHNT, CDR2 YENEEA. The CDR3 loop spans 14 amino acids.

The chain carries TRBV9 and TRBJ1-1, with D unresolved. Germline V gene data show CDR1 as SGDLS and CDR2 as YYNGEE. The CDR3 consists of 15 residues. V lost 0 bases to trimming and J lost 5 bases, with 14 bases between them. The CDR3 nucleotides read TGTGCCAGCAGCGTAGCTACTGGAGGGTCGACTGAAGCTTTCTTT. This translates into CASSVATGGSTEAFF.

The chain carries TRBV5-5 and TRBJ1-1; TRBD1 matches 8 bases. The J segment lost 7 bases and the V segment lost 0 bases, leaving 8 bases of the junction unmatched. The CDR3 is 15 residues long. The germline CDR1 and CDR2 sequences are SGHKS and YYEKEE (reference sequence). This CDR3 is CASSLEGQALREAFF. The CDR3 nucleotides read TGTGCCAGCAGCTTGGAGGGACAGGCGCTTCGTGAAGCTTTCTTT.

This clone was counted between two and nine times. The chain uses TRBV5-1 and TRBJ2-3; 8 bases align to TRBD2. The V gene end was trimmed by 3 bases and the J gene end by 5 bases; junction bases not matched to a gene: 11. This CDR3 is built from 16 residues. CDR1 and CDR2 from the germline V gene are SGHRS and YFSETQ. CDR3: CASSSGTSFVEDTQYF. CDR3 nucleotide sequence: TGCGCCAGCAGCTCGGGGACTAGTTTCGTTGAAGATACGCAGTATTTT. Full variable domain (rest looked up from reference TRBV5-1 and TRBJ2-3): KAGVTQTPRYLIKTRGQQVTLSCSPISGHRSVSWYQQTPGQGLQFLFEYFSETQRNKGNFPGRFSGRQFSNSRSEMNVSTLELGDSALYLCASSSGTSFVEDTQYFGPGTRLTVL.